A single sample is the source of the 13 T cell receptor beta chains below, sequenced in a study of beta chain features in type 1 diabetes. The isolated RNA, all of it, was reverse transcribed, so expressed TCRB transcripts were what got sequenced. Only in-frame clones appear in the TCRdb table, and some are missing; sequencing was by immunoSEQ multiplex PCR. Of 850,000 to 900,000 clones in the sample, 15% to 20% are singletons; the top ten hold roughly 0.025%. Sequencing was performed on naive CD4+ T cells from blood. All receptors derive from a woman aged 18-29 years in good health.

J is TRBJ2-1 and V is TRBV6-6, with TRBD2 matching over 8 bases. The CDR3 totals 15 residues. The V and J ends lost 5 bases and 4 bases, in that order; junction bases with no gene match: 7. CDR1 is MNHNY and CDR2 is SVGAGI in the germline V gene (reference sequence). CDR3 loop: CASSVTSGPYNEQFF. CDR3 in DNA: TGTGCCAGCAGTGTTACTAGCGGACCGTACAATGAGCAGTTCTTC.

This chain uses TRBV29-1 with TRBJ2-6; D remains ambiguous. CDR1 is SQVTM, CDR2 ANQGSEA, per germline. V was trimmed by 3 bases and J by 3 bases, leaving 6 bases between them. CDR3 size: 13 residues. DNA for the CDR3: TGCAGCGTTGAGTTCAGTGGGGCCAACGTCCTGACTTTC. Its translation: CSVEFSGANVLTF.

The chain joins TRBV7-9 to TRBJ1-4, with a possible D match to TRBD1 (5 bases). In germline, CDR1 is SEHNR, CDR2 FQNEAQ (reference sequence). The CDR3 is 16 residues long. V lost 1 base, J lost 8 bases, and 17 bases lay in between. The DNA of the CDR3 is TGTGCCAGCAGCTTAGGCACAGGACCCGCAGTGGAAAAACTGTTTTTT. Its protein product is CASSLGTGPAVEKLFF.

This clone was observed a few times. This CDR3 reads CATSPDRDYGYTF. CDR3 DNA: TGTGCCACCAGCCCGGACAGGGACTATGGCTACACCTTC. The chain uses TRBV15 and TRBJ1-2; TRBD1 matches at 8 bases. V shed 5 bases, J shed 3 bases, and the junction held 2 bases outside the gene matches. The CDR3 is 13 residues long. The germline V gene has CDR1 LNHNV and CDR2 YYDKDF (reference sequence).

The chain employs TRBV10-3 and TRBJ2-7; 7 positions match TRBD2. CDR3 size: 13 residues. After removal of 5 bases from V and 1 base from J, the junction contained 2 bases not matched to a gene. Germline lookup yields CDR1 ENHRY and CDR2 SYGVKD. The CDR3 nucleotides read TGTGCCATCAGTCCTAGCGGATCCTACGAGCAGTACTTC. It codes for CAISPSGSYEQYF.

The J gene is TRBJ1-5, the V gene TRBV7-8; no clear D. With 3 bases removed from V and 3 bases from J, the gap between germline ends came to 6 bases. The CDR3 loop spans 13 amino acids. In germline, CDR1 is SGHVS, CDR2 FQNEAQ. The CDR3 DNA follows: TGTGCCAGCAGCTTCTTGGACAATCAGCCCCAGCATTTT. It yields the protein CASSFLDNQPQHF.

The rearrangement joins TRBV6-5 to TRBJ2-7, with 7 bases that match TRBD1. The CDR3 has 15 residues. Looked up from germline, CDR1 is MNHEY and CDR2 is SVGAGI. Trimming at V came to 5 bases and at J to 1 base, leaving 8 bases not matched to a gene. This CDR3 is CASSTGTAISYEQYF. In DNA form, the CDR3 reads TGTGCCAGCAGTACCGGGACAGCGATATCCTACGAGCAGTACTTC.

The chain uses TRBV5-6 and TRBJ2-5, with D possibly being TRBD1 (7 bases). Germline CDR1 and CDR2: SGHDT and YYEEEE. This CDR3 region has 13 residues. V shed 5 bases and J shed 3 bases, with 11 bases lying between them. CDR3 residues: CASSGGTEETQYF. Here the CDR3 DNA reads TGTGCCAGCAGTGGGGGGACAGAAGAGACCCAGTACTTC.

The V call is TRBV6-1, the J call TRBJ2-1; 8 bases fit TRBD1. Trimming took 6 bases from V and 6 from J; bases not matched to a gene: 10. Germline loops: CDR1 MNHNS, CDR2 SASEGT. The CDR3 is 15 amino acids. CDR3 residues: CASSLTGGVRNEQFF. The CDR3 bases are TGTGCCAGCAGCCTCACAGGGGGAGTACGCAATGAGCAGTTCTTC.

Regarding this clone: The same CDR3 also results from other DNA sequences found in this sample. The V gene is TRBV5-1, the J gene TRBJ2-1; 11 nucleotides align to TRBD2. The CDR3 covers 15 residues. CDR1 is SGHRS and CDR2 is YFSETQ in the germline V gene. Unmatched junction bases numbered 3, after V lost 1 base and J lost 6 bases. The CDR3 DNA reads TGCGCCAGCAGCTTGACTAGCGGGAGTTTCAATGAGCAGTTCTTC. It translates to CASSLTSGSFNEQFF.

This chain connects TRBV19 to TRBJ1-1; TRBD1 might be the D (6 bases). The germline CDR1 and CDR2 sequences are LNHDA and SQIVND (reference sequence). The CDR3 extends over 15 amino acids. V lost 4 bases and J 0 bases, leaving 12 bases between the germline ends. CDR3 coding DNA: TGTGCCAGTAGTAAACGACAGGTGCTGAACACTGAAGCTTTCTTT. This encodes CASSKRQVLNTEAFF.

This clone was counted a few times. The chain employs TRBV6-1 and TRBJ1-5, with TRBD1 matching 8 bases. The CDR3 sequence is 14 residues long. Germline V lookup: CDR1 MNHNS, CDR2 SASEGT. V lost 4 bases to trimming and J lost 7 bases; unmatched junction nucleotides: 6. In DNA, the CDR3 is TGTGCCAGCAGTGTCGCCACAGGGGGACAGCCCCAGCATTTT. It specifies CASSVATGGQPQHF.

V and J are TRBV2 and TRBJ2-3, with 13 bases that match TRBD2. CDR3 length: 16 residues. V lost 6 bases and J lost 6; bases outside the gene matches: 9. In germline, CDR1 is SNHLY, CDR2 FYNNEI. Here the CDR3 DNA reads TGTGCCAGCAGGGCTACTAGCGGGAGGGTTCTGGATACGCAGTATTTT. Its translation: CASRATSGRVLDTQYF.